Shown below are 15 T cell receptor beta chains from a single sample sequenced in a study of vaccination and CD4 T cells after COVID-19. The treatment is: approximately 9-day PBMC culture with coronavirus spike peptide pools or control peptides (ViraFEST assay). The antigens for these receptors are not known. Sequencing of DNA taken from cultured CD4+ T cells relied on the Oncomine TCR Beta short-read assay. MiXCR, run by TCRdb on the PCR reads, gives a single entry per CDR3 protein. Altogether about 18,000 distinct CDR3 sequences are present, around 58% being singletons, with the ten largest covering approximately 9%. The sequenced sample was CD4+ T cells from blood, cultured in vitro. The receptor source for this set is a human donor who had recovered from COVID-19.

This clonotype was detected only a few times. The CDR3 sequence is CASRPSGTTPGNEQFF. Written as DNA, the CDR3 is TGTGCCAGCAGGCCTAGCGGGACAACTCCTGGGAATGAGCAGTTCTTC. The rearrangement uses TRBV27 and TRBJ2-1; 9 bases fit TRBD2. This CDR3 has 16 amino acids. CDR1 MNHEY and CDR2 SMNVEV come from the germline V gene (reference sequence). V was pared by 6 bases and J by 7 bases, with 13 bases of the junction left unmatched.

This clonotype was detected only a few times. The CDR3: CASSRTGFKAEAFF. CDR3 in DNA: TGTGCCAGCAGTCGAACAGGGTTTAAGGCTGAAGCTTTCTTT. The chain has TRBV12-3 or TRBV12-4 and TRBJ1-1; the D gene is possibly TRBD1 (6 bases). This CDR3 is 14 amino acids long. V was cut by 5 bases and J by 6 bases, with 16 bases left in between.

V usage is TRBV7-3 and J usage is TRBJ2-1, with 15 bases that match TRBD2. The CDR3 extends over 17 amino acids. V dropped 1 base and J dropped 5; count of bases not matched to a gene: 3. Per the germline V gene, CDR1 is SGHTA and CDR2 is FQGTGA. The CDR3 DNA follows: TGTGCCAGCAGCTTAAAGGGACTAGCGGGAGGCCACAATGAGCAGTTCTTC. This codes for CASSLKGLAGGHNEQFF.

The chain is built from TRBV2 and TRBJ1-2, with D unresolved. CDR3 length: 11 residues. Germline loops: CDR1 SNHLY, CDR2 FYNNEI. The V end was cut by 9 bases, the J end by 3 bases, with 8 bases between. This chain's CDR3 is CASGPHYGYTF. The CDR3 DNA reads as TGTGCCAGTGGGCCCCACTATGGCTACACCTTC.

J is TRBJ1-3 and V is TRBV20-1, with D possibly matching TRBD1 (5 bases). The V gene lost 5 bases and the J gene lost 2 bases, with 10 bases spanning the gap. Germline loops: CDR1 DFQATT, CDR2 SNEGSKA (reference sequence). The CDR3 length is 13 residues. CDR3 DNA sequence: TGCAGTGCTCCGTGGGGGGCTGGAAACACCATATATTTT. It yields the protein CSAPWGAGNTIYF.

The chain uses TRBV28 and TRBJ2-1, with 8 bases matching TRBD2. The CDR3 loop spans 15 amino acids. Per germline, CDR1 MDHEN and CDR2 SYDVKM. The J segment lost 0 bases and the V segment lost 2 bases, leaving 0 bases of the junction unmatched. CDR3 sequence reads: CASSLSGSSYNEQFF. DNA of the CDR3: TGTGCCAGCAGTTTAAGCGGGAGCTCCTACAATGAGCAGTTCTTC.

This clonotype was observed a handful of times. The chain links TRBV7-2 to TRBJ1-5, with D possibly being TRBD1 (5 bases). V lost 1 base, J lost 1 base, and 14 bases lay in between. The CDR3 loop spans 17 amino acids. Germline lookup yields CDR1 SGHTA and CDR2 FQGNSA. The CDR3 coding sequence is TGTGCCAGCAGCTTAGGGTACGTAGGGACCAGCAATCAGCCCCAGCATTTT. Its protein product is CASSLGYVGTSNQPQHF.

This chain joins TRBV10-3 and TRBJ1-6, with D possibly being TRBD1 (6 bases). CDR3 length equals 15 residues. Between the trimmed V and J ends, which lost 4 bases and 13 bases, there was a span of 20 bases. CDR1 and CDR2 (germline): ENHRY, SYGVKD. CDR3: CAISVDRPRIHPLHF. The CDR3 DNA reads as TGTGCCATCAGTGTGGACAGACCCCGAATTCACCCCCTCCACTTT.

The genes are TRBV5-1 and TRBJ2-5, with D perhaps TRBD1 (6 bases). Germline-derived CDR1 and CDR2 are SGHRS and YFSETQ. Trimming removed 0 bases from V and 3 bases from J, with 9 bases in between. The length of the CDR3 is 14 residues. Written as DNA, the CDR3 is TGCGCCAGCAGCTTGGTTCCAGGGGAAGAGACCCAGTACTTC. It yields the protein CASSLVPGEETQYF.

This CDR3 is CATSDQTGRVFYGYTF. CDR3 bases: TGTGCCACCAGTGATCAGACAGGGCGGGTGTTCTATGGCTACACCTTC. The V call is TRBV24-1, the J call TRBJ1-2, with 7 bases that match TRBD1. The V gene end was trimmed by 3 bases and the J gene end by 4 bases; junction bases not matched to a gene: 10. The germline gives CDR1 KGHDR, CDR2 SFDVKD. The length of the CDR3 is 16 residues.

The J gene is TRBJ2-2, the V gene TRBV11-3, with a tentative D call TRBD1 (5 bases). Trimming shortened V by 4 bases and J by 2 bases, and 8 bases separated the two germline ends. Germline-derived CDR1 and CDR2 are SGHNT and YENEEA. This CDR3 comprises 14 residues. In nucleotides, the CDR3 is TGTGCCAGCAGCTCGACAGCTAACACCGGGGAGCTGTTTTTT. Encoded protein: CASSSTANTGELFF.

This clonotype was seen a handful of times. The chain employs TRBV30 and TRBJ2-3, with TRBD2 matching over 7 bases. The CDR3 runs to 14 residues. Unmatched junction bases numbered 6, after V lost 3 bases and J lost 3 bases. Germline V gene lookup returns CDR1 GTSNPN and CDR2 SVGIG (reference sequence). The CDR3: CAWRSSGGTDTQYF. The DNA of the CDR3 is TGTGCCTGGAGATCGTCGGGAGGAACAGATACGCAGTATTTT.

The genes are TRBV20-1 and TRBJ1-6; no clear D. This CDR3 has 15 residues. CDR1 and CDR2 (germline): DFQATT, SNEGSKA (reference sequence). Trimming cost V 2 bases and J 10 bases, with 18 bases left between them. The CDR3 nucleotides read TGCAGTGCTAGAACTAATCGGCTCCAGACATCACCCCTCCACTTT. Protein sequence: CSARTNRLQTSPLHF.

This CDR3 is CAWSVRQLYSYGYTF. The CDR3 coding sequence is TGTGCCTGGAGTGTACGACAGCTCTATTCCTATGGCTACACCTTC. V is TRBV30 and J is TRBJ1-2; D is perhaps TRBD1 (5 bases). This CDR3 has 15 residues. Trimming removed 0 bases at V and 4 bases at J, with 15 bases between. Germline V gene lookup returns CDR1 GTSNPN and CDR2 SVGIG (reference sequence).

This chain links TRBV14 with TRBJ2-6; D is undetermined. Germline-derived CDR1 and CDR2 are SGHDN and FVKESK. Trimming removed 2 bases at V and 0 bases at J, with 11 bases between. The CDR3 extends over 17 amino acids. The CDR3 bases are TGTGCCAGCAGCCAAACGATGATGGGCTCTGGGGCCAACGTCCTGACTTTC. Its translation is CASSQTMMGSGANVLTF.